These 27 T cell receptor beta chains were all obtained from the same sample, sequenced in a study of blood T cell repertoires in COVID-19. Only in-frame clones appear in the TCRdb table, and some are missing; sequencing was by immunoSEQ multiplex PCR. The sample shows about 370,000 clones, roughly nine tenths of them seen only once. The sequenced material came from PBMCs or T cells enriched from blood (not recorded which). The receptor set was obtained from a man younger than 35 who had recovered from COVID-19.

This sequence joins TRBV18 and TRBJ1-6; TRBD1 agrees at 9 bases. The CDR3 covers 15 residues. The germline CDR1 and CDR2 sequences are KGHSH and LQKENI. V shed 3 bases, J shed 9 bases, and the junction held 6 bases outside the gene matches. CDR3 protein: CASSPPGQGGSPLHF. The CDR3 coding sequence is TGTGCCAGCTCACCTCCGGGACAGGGAGGTTCACCCCTCCACTTT.

This rearrangement joins TRBV7-2 to TRBJ2-1, with 9 bases lining up with TRBD1. J lost 2 bases, V lost 7 bases, and 3 bases had no gene match. Germline V CDR1 and CDR2: SGHTA, FQGNSA. The CDR3 length is 14 residues. In nucleotides, the CDR3 is TGTGCCAGCAAACGGACAGGGGCCTACAATGAGCAGTTCTTC. Translation gives CASKRTGAYNEQFF.

This clone came up once. The chain couples TRBV29-1 to TRBJ2-3, with 8 nucleotides matching TRBD2. After removal of 6 bases from V and 4 bases from J, the junction contained 6 bases not matched to a gene. Germline assignment: CDR1 SQVTM and CDR2 ANQGSEA. The CDR3 runs to 13 residues. The CDR3 spells CSVGLEFSDTQYF. DNA for the CDR3: TGCAGCGTGGGACTAGAGTTCTCAGATACGCAGTATTTT.

The rearrangement joins TRBV6-5 to TRBJ2-1, with D possibly matching TRBD1 (6 bases). The CDR3 spans 11 residues. Trimming shortened V by 6 bases and J by 10 bases, and 10 bases separated the two germline ends. Germline lookup yields CDR1 MNHEY and CDR2 SVGAGI. Here the CDR3 reads CASRTGTEQFF. The CDR3 DNA follows: TGTGCCAGCAGGACCGGGACAGAGCAGTTCTTC.

The J gene is TRBJ2-7, the V gene TRBV25-1, with 7 bases that match TRBD2. The CDR3 totals 15 residues. V shed 3 bases and J 0 bases; nucleotides not matched to a gene: 5. Germline assignment: CDR1 MGHDK and CDR2 SYGVNS. CDR3 in DNA: TGTGCCAGCAGTGAGGGCGGGGGTGTCTCCTACGAGCAGTACTTC. This translates into CASSEGGGVSYEQYF.

The chain is built from TRBV5-6 and TRBJ2-2; D not resolved. V was pared by 3 bases and J by 10 bases, with 10 bases between. Germline values: CDR1 SGHDT, CDR2 YYEEEE. This CDR3 has 12 residues. DNA of the CDR3: TGTGCCAGCAGCTACCTAAGTCCGGAGCTGTTTTTT. Protein sequence: CASSYLSPELFF.

The chain carries TRBV6-6 and TRBJ1-1, with D tentatively TRBD1 (5 bases). CDR3 length: 14 residues. Germline-derived CDR1 and CDR2 are MNHNY and SVGAGI (reference sequence). The V and J ends lost 7 bases and 3 bases respectively, with 15 bases between them. CDR3 region: CASTNEAGHTEAFF. The CDR3 coding sequence is TGTGCCAGCACCAACGAAGCGGGACACACTGAAGCTTTCTTT.

V and J are TRBV4-1 and TRBJ2-5; D possibly corresponds to TRBD2 (6 bases). The CDR3 covers 17 residues. Germline loops: CDR1 MGHRA, CDR2 YSYEKL. V was cut by 4 bases and J by 3 bases, with 21 bases left in between. The CDR3 DNA reads TGCGCCAGCAGCCGCCAAGGGTATGGTAGCGGCAAAGAGACCCAGTACTTC. It is translated as CASSRQGYGSGKETQYF.

V is TRBV15 and J is TRBJ1-6; D unresolved. From germline, CDR1 is LNHNV and CDR2 YYDKDF (reference sequence). V was cut by 0 bases and J by 7 bases, with 7 bases left in between. This CDR3 region has 14 residues. As DNA, the CDR3 is TGTGCCACCAGCAGAGATGGCCCCAATTCACCCCTCCACTTT. As protein: CATSRDGPNSPLHF.

The gene calls are TRBV7-9 and TRBJ1-1, with TRBD1 matching over 7 bases. After removal of 5 bases from V and 4 bases from J, the junction contained 4 bases not matched to a gene. CDR1 is SEHNR and CDR2 is FQNEAQ in the germline V gene (reference sequence). This CDR3 is built from 13 residues. In DNA form, the CDR3 reads TGTGCCAGCAGCCCAGGGACAGTCACTGAAGCTTTCTTT. This translates into CASSPGTVTEAFF.

V usage is TRBV6-2 or TRBV6-3 and J usage is TRBJ1-5; D may be TRBD1 (5 bases). The CDR3 spans 15 residues. V lost 4 bases, J lost 5 bases, and 15 bases lay in between. Per germline, CDR1 MNHEY and CDR2 SVGEGT. The CDR3 sequence is CASSLTGWGYQPQHF. Here the CDR3 DNA reads TGTGCCAGCAGTTTAACAGGTTGGGGCTATCAGCCCCAGCATTTT.

The chain is built from TRBV27 and TRBJ2-7, with D possibly being TRBD1 (5 bases). Germline V gene data show CDR1 as MNHEY and CDR2 as SMNVEV (reference sequence). This CDR3 is 14 amino acids long. Deletions cut 5 bases from V and 3 bases from J, with 14 bases between. Here the CDR3 DNA reads TGTGCCAGCAGTCTATACTCTCAGGGCTACGAGCAGTACTTC. Its translation: CASSLYSQGYEQYF.

The chain couples TRBV6-6 to TRBJ1-2; tentatively, D is TRBD1 (6 bases). The V end was cut by 2 bases, the J end by 2 bases, with 6 bases between. Germline CDR1 reads MNHNY; CDR2 reads SVGAGI (reference sequence). CDR3 length equals 13 residues. The CDR3: CASSYGQNYGYTF. CDR3 nucleotide sequence: TGTGCCAGCAGTTACGGACAGAACTATGGCTACACCTTC.

This chain connects TRBV9 to TRBJ2-7; D is ambiguous. Germline loops: CDR1 SGDLS, CDR2 YYNGEE. CDR3 length equals 15 residues. V was trimmed by 1 base and J by 3 bases, leaving 14 bases between them. The DNA of the CDR3 is TGTGCCAGCAGCGTACTTGAGACACCGATCTACGAGCAGTACTTC. This sequence encodes CASSVLETPIYEQYF.

This chain links TRBV7-3 with TRBJ2-1; 8 bases align to TRBD2. The CDR3 sequence is 14 residues long. J was trimmed by 9 bases and V by 3 bases; bases with no gene match: 7. Germline CDR1 SGHTA, CDR2 FQGTGA. Here the CDR3 reads CASSFRGSGSEQFF. CDR3 sequence (DNA): TGTGCCAGCAGCTTTAGAGGGAGCGGGAGTGAGCAGTTCTTC.

This rearrangement joins TRBV6-5 to TRBJ1-3; D call uncertain. Trimming removed 8 bases from V and 0 bases from J, with 8 bases in between. Germline CDR1 and CDR2: MNHEY and SVGAGI. This CDR3 is built from 13 residues. CDR3 amino acids: CASVEFSGNTIYF. DNA for the CDR3: TGTGCCAGCGTAGAGTTCTCTGGAAACACCATATATTTT.

The rearrangement uses TRBV2 and TRBJ1-1, with 8 nucleotides matching TRBD1. Trimming took 6 bases from V and 0 from J; bases not matched to a gene: 3. CDR3 length: 14 residues. Per germline, CDR1 SNHLY and CDR2 FYNNEI. As DNA, the CDR3 is TGTGCCAGCAGCGGACAGGGTGTGAACACTGAAGCTTTCTTT. It translates to CASSGQGVNTEAFF.

This rearrangement joins TRBV15 to TRBJ1-1; 10 nucleotides agree with TRBD1. The CDR3 covers 19 residues. CDR1 LNHNV and CDR2 YYDKDF come from the germline V gene (reference sequence). The ends lost 3 bases at V and 3 bases at J; junction bases unmatched: 16. CDR3: CATSSSWSDRGREYTEAFF. Here the CDR3 DNA reads TGTGCCACCAGCAGTTCGTGGTCCGACAGGGGGCGCGAATACACTGAAGCTTTCTTT.

The V gene is TRBV27, the J gene TRBJ1-5; D unresolved. The germline V and J ends were trimmed by 3 bases and 7 bases, with 10 bases remaining between them. CDR1 MNHEY and CDR2 SMNVEV come from the germline V gene (reference sequence). This CDR3 is built from 13 residues. CDR3 amino acids: CASSFGVTQPQHF. In nucleotides, the CDR3 is TGTGCCAGCAGTTTCGGGGTGACCCAGCCCCAGCATTTT.

This clone was found once. The gene calls are TRBV28 and TRBJ2-7; D is unresolved. Between the trimmed V and J ends, which lost 2 bases and 2 bases, there was a span of 4 bases. This CDR3 has 12 residues. Germline loops: CDR1 MDHEN, CDR2 SYDVKM. CDR3 DNA: TGTGCCAGCAGTTTAATCACCTACGAGCAGTACTTC. Amino acids: CASSLITYEQYF. Variable domain in full (rest from reference TRBV28 and TRBJ2-7): DVKVTQSSRYLVKRTGEKVFLECVQDMDHENMFWYRQDPGLGLRLIYFSYDVKMKEKGDIPEGYSVSREKKERFSLILESASTNQTSMYLCASSLITYEQYFGPGTRLTVT.

J is TRBJ1-1 and V is TRBV21-1. TRBV21-1 is assigned pseudogene status. This CDR3 has 17 amino acids. CDR3 region: CASSKGVTLEGRTEAFF. The CDR3 nucleotides are TGTGCCAGCAGCAAAGGGGTCACGTTGGAGGGGCGCACTGAAGCTTTCTTT.

The chain is built from TRBV7-9 and TRBJ1-2; D gene unclear. The germline CDR1 and CDR2 sequences are SEHNR and FQNEAQ (reference sequence). The CDR3 runs 17 residues. V was trimmed by 1 base and J by 0 bases, leaving 15 bases between them. In DNA form, the CDR3 reads TGTGCCAGCAGCTTAGTTGCCTTGTCATTAGCTAACTATGGCTACACCTTC. Translated: CASSLVALSLANYGYTF.

DNA for the CDR3: TGTGCCAGCAGCTTCGGCGGCCAGCCCACAGATACGCAGTATTTT. This sequence encodes CASSFGGQPTDTQYF. The V call is TRBV7-2, the J call TRBJ2-3, with D unclear. This CDR3 region has 15 residues. From germline, CDR1 is SGHTA and CDR2 FQGNSA. The ends were cut back, 3 bases at V and 2 bases at J, with 12 bases in the middle.

The chain combines TRBV7-2 with TRBJ1-6; a weak D match, TRBD1 (6 bases). V lost 0 bases and J lost 9, with 12 bases in between. This CDR3 region has 15 residues. Per the germline V gene, CDR1 is SGHTA and CDR2 is FQGNSA. The CDR3 loop reads CASSLAGGAASPLHF. For the CDR3, the DNA is TGTGCCAGCAGCTTAGCAGGGGGAGCGGCTTCACCCCTCCACTTT.

Only a few counts were recorded for this clone. The rearrangement uses TRBV6-4 and TRBJ2-1; D ambiguous. The germline gives CDR1 MRHNA, CDR2 SNTAGT. V lost 0 bases to trimming and J lost 8 bases, with 11 bases between them. CDR3 length equals 14 residues. The CDR3 loop is CASSDSVESDEQFF. For the CDR3, the DNA is TGTGCCAGCAGTGACTCTGTTGAGAGCGATGAGCAGTTCTTC.

This clone appeared a single time. The V and J genes are TRBV18 and TRBJ2-7, with 9 bases that match TRBD1. J gave up 9 bases and V 2 bases, and 11 bases lay outside the gene matches. The CDR3 consists of 15 residues. CDR1 is KGHSH, CDR2 LQKENI, per germline. This CDR3 reads CASSPGAGQGIAQYF. CDR3 sequence (DNA): TGTGCCAGCTCACCAGGGGCCGGACAGGGGATTGCGCAGTACTTC. Looking up the rest from reference TRBV18 and TRBJ2-7 gives the full variable domain: NAGVMQNPRHLVRRRGQEARLRCSPMKGHSHVYWYRQLPEEGLKFMVYLQKENIIDESGMPKERFSAEFPKEGPSILRIQQVVRGDSAAYFCASSPGAGQGIAQYFGPGTRLTVT.

The V call is TRBV3-1 (or the pseudogene TRBV3-2), the J call TRBJ2-5; 10 positions match TRBD1. CDR1 and CDR2 from the germline V gene are LGHDT and YNNKEL (reference sequence). The CDR3 contains 13 residues. The trim removed 4 bases at V and 4 bases at J, leaving 0 bases unmatched. The CDR3 spells CASSRDRGETQYF. The CDR3 region has the DNA TGTGCCAGCAGCCGGGACAGGGGAGAGACCCAGTACTTC.